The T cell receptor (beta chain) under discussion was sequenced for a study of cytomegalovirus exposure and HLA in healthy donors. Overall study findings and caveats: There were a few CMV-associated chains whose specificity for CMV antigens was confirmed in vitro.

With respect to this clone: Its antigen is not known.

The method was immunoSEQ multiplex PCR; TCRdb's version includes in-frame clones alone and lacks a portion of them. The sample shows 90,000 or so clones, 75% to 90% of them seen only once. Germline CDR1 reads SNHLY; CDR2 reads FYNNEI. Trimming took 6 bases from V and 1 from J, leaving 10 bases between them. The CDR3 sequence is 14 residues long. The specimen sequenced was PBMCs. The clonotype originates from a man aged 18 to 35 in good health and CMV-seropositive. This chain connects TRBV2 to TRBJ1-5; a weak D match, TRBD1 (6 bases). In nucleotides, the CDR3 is TGTGCCAGCAGGATGGGGGCCAGCAATCAGCCCCAGCATTTT. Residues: CASRMGASNQPQHF.